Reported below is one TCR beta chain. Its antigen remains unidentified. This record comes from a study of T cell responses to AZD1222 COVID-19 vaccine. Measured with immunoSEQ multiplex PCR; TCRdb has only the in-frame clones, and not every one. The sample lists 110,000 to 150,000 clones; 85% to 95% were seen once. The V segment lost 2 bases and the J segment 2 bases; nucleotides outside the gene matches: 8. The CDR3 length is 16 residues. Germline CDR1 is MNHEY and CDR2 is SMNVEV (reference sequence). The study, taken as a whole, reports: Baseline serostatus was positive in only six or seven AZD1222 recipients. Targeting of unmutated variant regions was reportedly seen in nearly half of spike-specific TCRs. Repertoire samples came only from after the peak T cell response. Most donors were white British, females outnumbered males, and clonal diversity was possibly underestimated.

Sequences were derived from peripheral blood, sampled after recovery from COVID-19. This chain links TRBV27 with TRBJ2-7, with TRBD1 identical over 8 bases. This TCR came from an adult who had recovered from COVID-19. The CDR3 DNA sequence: TGTGCCAGCAGTTTACGCCTCGCAGGGGGCCCCTACGAGCAGTACTTC. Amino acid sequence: CASSLRLAGGPYEQYF.